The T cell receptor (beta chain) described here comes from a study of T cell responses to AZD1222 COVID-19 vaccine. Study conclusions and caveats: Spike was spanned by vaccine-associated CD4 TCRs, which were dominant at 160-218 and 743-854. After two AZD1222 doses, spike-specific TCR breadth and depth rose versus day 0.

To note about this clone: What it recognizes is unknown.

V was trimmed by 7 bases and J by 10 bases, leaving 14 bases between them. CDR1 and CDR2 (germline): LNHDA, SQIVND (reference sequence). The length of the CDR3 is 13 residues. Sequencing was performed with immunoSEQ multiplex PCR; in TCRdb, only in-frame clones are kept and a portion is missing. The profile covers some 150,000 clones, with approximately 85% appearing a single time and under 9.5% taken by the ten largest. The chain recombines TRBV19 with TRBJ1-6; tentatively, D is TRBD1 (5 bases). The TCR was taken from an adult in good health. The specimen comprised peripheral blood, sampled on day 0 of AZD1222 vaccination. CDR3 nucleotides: TGTGCCAGTAACCGGGACGGAAGGTCACCCCTCCACTTT. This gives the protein CASNRDGRSPLHF.